This TCR beta chain is drawn from a study of vaccination and CD4 T cells after COVID-19. As for the study in general: Four females and six males made up the convalescents, with two Hispanic. Post-vaccine sampling followed dose two by a median about 72 days (range 14 to 241).

Study-level findings and limits: Median SARS-CoV-2-reactive clonotypes rose from about 22 to 38, not significantly.

The treatment here: roughly ten-day PBMC culture with coronavirus spike peptide pools or control peptides (ViraFEST assay). This CDR3 spans 15 amino acids. V was pared by 3 bases and J by 0 bases, with 3 bases of the junction left unmatched. In germline, CDR1 is KGHDR, CDR2 SFDVKD. Scientists ran DNA taken from cultured CD4+ T cells through the Oncomine TCR Beta short-read assay for sequencing. One entry per CDR3 protein, called by TCRdb with MiXCR from the PCR reads. The repertoire has around 17,000 distinct CDR3 sequences, 40% to 55% of them found once; the top ten carry less than 5%. Note on this clonotype: Antigen specificity is unknown.

This chain links TRBV24-1 with TRBJ2-7; TRBD1 agrees at 8 bases. This clonotype was obtained from a human donor who had recovered from COVID-19. The sequences come from CD4+ T cells from blood, cultured in vitro, collected before SARS-CoV-2 vaccination. Here the CDR3 reads CATSDGDRSSYEQYF. CDR3 sequence (DNA): TGTGCCACCAGTGATGGGGACAGGAGCTCCTACGAGCAGTACTTC.